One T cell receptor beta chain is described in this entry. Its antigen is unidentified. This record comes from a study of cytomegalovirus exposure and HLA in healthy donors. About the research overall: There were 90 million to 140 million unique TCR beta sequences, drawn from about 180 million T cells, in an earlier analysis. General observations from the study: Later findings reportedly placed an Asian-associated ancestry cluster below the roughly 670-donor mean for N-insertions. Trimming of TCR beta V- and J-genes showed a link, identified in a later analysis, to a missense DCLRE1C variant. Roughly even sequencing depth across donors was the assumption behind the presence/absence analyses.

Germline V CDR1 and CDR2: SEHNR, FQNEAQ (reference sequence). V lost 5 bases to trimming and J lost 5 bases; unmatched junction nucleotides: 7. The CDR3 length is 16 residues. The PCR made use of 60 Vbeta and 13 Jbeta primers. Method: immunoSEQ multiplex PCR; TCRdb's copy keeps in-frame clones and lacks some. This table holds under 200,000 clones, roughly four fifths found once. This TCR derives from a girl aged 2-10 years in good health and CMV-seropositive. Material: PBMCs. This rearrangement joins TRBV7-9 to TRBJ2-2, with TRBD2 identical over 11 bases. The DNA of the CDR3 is TGTGCCAGCAGCGGGCAGACTAGCGGGATTACCGGGGAGCTGTTTTTT. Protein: CASSGQTSGITGELFF. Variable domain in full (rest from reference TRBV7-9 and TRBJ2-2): DTGVSQNPRHKITKRGQNVTFRCDPISEHNRLYWYRQTLGQGPEFLTYFQNEAQLEKSRLLSDRFSAERPKGSFSTLEIQRTEQGDSAMYLCASSGQTSGITGELFFGEGSRLTVL.